One sample yielded the 30 T cell receptor beta chains listed below, sequenced in a study of neurological immune-mediated disorders. TCRdb re-derived calls from the 5' RACE reads in MiXCR, one entry per CDR3 protein. This table has tens of thousands of distinct CDR3 sequences, roughly an eighth appearing once. Source material: PBMCs. The receptors come from a woman aged 50 to 60 in good health.

This clonotype was seen repeatedly, ten times or more. This sequence joins TRBV5-1 and TRBJ2-1; no firm D call. The CDR3 has 14 residues. V lost 0 bases, J lost 4 bases, and 8 bases lay in between. The germline V gene encodes CDR1 SGHRS and CDR2 YFSETQ. Here the CDR3 DNA reads TGCGCCAGCAGCTTGGCCATCACATACAATGAGCAGTTCTTC. Amino acid sequence: CASSLAITYNEQFF.

This chain links TRBV24-1 with TRBJ2-2; 8 nucleotides align to TRBD1. The J segment lost 5 bases and the V segment lost 7 bases, leaving 5 bases of the junction unmatched. The CDR3 sequence is 14 residues long. The V gene's germline CDR1 is KGHDR and CDR2 SFDVKD. CDR3 in amino acids: CATSRGQGTGELFF. CDR3 coding DNA: TGTGCCACCAGCCGAGGACAGGGAACCGGGGAGCTGTTTTTT.

The rearrangement links TRBV12-5 to TRBJ1-5; D call uncertain. The CDR3 consists of 13 residues. Per the germline V gene, CDR1 is LGHNT and CDR2 is FRNRAP. The V end lost 1 base, the J end lost 4 bases, and 5 bases lay between the germline ends. The CDR3 coding sequence is TGTGCTAGTGGTTTGGCGAGTAATCAGCCCCAGCATTTT. Translated: CASGLASNQPQHF.

This clonotype was seen many times. The gene calls are TRBV6-5 and TRBJ1-5, with a tentative D call TRBD1 (5 bases). With 6 bases removed from V and 9 bases from J, the gap between germline ends came to 18 bases. CDR1 and CDR2 from the germline V gene are MNHEY and SVGAGI. The CDR3 has 14 residues. CDR3 DNA: TGTGCCAGCAGAAATCAGGGCTCCGTTGGGCCCCAGCATTTT. Its protein product is CASRNQGSVGPQHF.

In its sample, this clonotype was seen many times. The chain is built from TRBV9 and TRBJ2-2; D not certain. This CDR3 has 15 residues. The V end lost 4 bases, the J end lost 2 bases, and 12 bases lay between the germline ends. Germline CDR1 and CDR2: SGDLS and YYNGEE. This chain's CDR3 is CASSRDPYNTGELFF. For the CDR3, the DNA is TGTGCCAGCAGCAGAGACCCATACAACACCGGGGAGCTGTTTTTT.

Ten or more counts support this clonotype. This chain uses TRBV28 with TRBJ1-3; no definite D call. Germline CDR1 and CDR2: MDHEN and SYDVKM. CDR3 length: 14 amino acids. The V end was cut by 8 bases, the J end by 0 bases, with 11 bases between. The CDR3 nucleotides are TGTGCCAGCTCGGTGTCCAACTCTGGAAACACCATATATTTT. This encodes CASSVSNSGNTIYF.

In its sample, this clonotype was seen many times. The genes are TRBV10-3 and TRBJ2-1; D is unclear. This CDR3 is built from 13 residues. From germline, CDR1 is ENHRY and CDR2 SYGVKD. Trimming cost V 0 bases and J 10 bases, with 10 bases left between them. DNA of the CDR3: TGTGCCATCAGTGAGTCGGGTCCACCAGAGCAGTTCTTC. It is translated as CAISESGPPEQFF.

This chain uses TRBV5-1 with TRBJ2-3; the D gene could be TRBD1 or TRBD2 (5 bases each). This CDR3 is 15 amino acids long. V lost 6 bases to trimming and J lost 0 bases, with 14 bases between them. Germline CDR1 and CDR2: SGHRS and YFSETQ. CDR3 nucleotide sequence: TGCGCCAGCATGGGGGTAACAACTAGCACAGATACGCAGTATTTT. Amino acid sequence: CASMGVTTSTDTQYF.

This clonotype occurred many times. The J gene is TRBJ1-2, the V gene TRBV6-1, with D hard to call. Germline V gene sequence: CDR1 MNHNS, CDR2 SASEGT. Trimming pared 1 base from V and 4 bases from J, leaving 10 bases between. The CDR3 spans 14 residues. The CDR3 loop is CASSEVTSLYGYTF. The CDR3 coding sequence is TGTGCCAGCAGTGAAGTGACTAGCCTCTATGGCTACACCTTC.

This clonotype was observed at least ten times. This rearrangement joins TRBV20-1 to TRBJ2-3; 9 bases are shared with TRBD2. J was trimmed by 1 base and V by 0 bases; bases with no gene match: 5. CDR3 length: 16 residues. Germline lookup yields CDR1 DFQATT and CDR2 SNEGSKA (reference sequence). The CDR3 spells CSARDAGGRGTDTQYF. The CDR3, as DNA: TGCAGTGCTAGAGATGCGGGGGGGCGGGGCACAGATACGCAGTATTTT.

This clonotype was detected ten times or more. V gene TRBV6-5 combines with J gene TRBJ2-7; D might be TRBD1 (6 bases). Germline loops: CDR1 MNHEY, CDR2 SVGAGI. The ends were cut back, 0 bases at V and 3 bases at J, with 18 bases in the middle. This CDR3 has 17 residues. CDR3 amino acids: CASSYSSPTGSSYEQYF. In DNA form, the CDR3 reads TGTGCCAGCAGTTACTCGTCCCCCACAGGGAGTAGCTACGAGCAGTACTTC.

This clonotype was observed many times. CDR3 bases: TGTGCCATCAGTGAGTCCATAGCAACTAATGAAAAACTGTTTTTT. This translates into CAISESIATNEKLFF. The rearrangement joins TRBV10-3 to TRBJ1-4, with D uncertain. The germline V gene has CDR1 ENHRY and CDR2 SYGVKD. V was clipped by 0 bases and J by 0 bases, with 5 bases between them. The length of the CDR3 is 15 residues.

This clonotype has more than one count but fewer than ten. The J gene is TRBJ2-1, the V gene TRBV7-2, with 10 bases aligning to TRBD1. There are 15 residues in the CDR3. The junction had 6 bases not matched to a gene; V was cut back by 5 bases and J by 5 bases. Per the germline V gene, CDR1 is SGHTA and CDR2 is FQGNSA. CDR3 region: CASSIRQGANNEQFF. CDR3 sequence (DNA): TGTGCCAGCAGCATTAGACAGGGGGCCAACAATGAGCAGTTCTTC.

This clonotype was observed many times. The chain employs TRBV5-5 and TRBJ1-1; no firm D call. This CDR3 comprises 13 residues. V lost 0 bases to trimming and J lost 7 bases, with 10 bases between them. Germline lookup yields CDR1 SGHKS and CDR2 YYEKEE (reference sequence). DNA of the CDR3: TGTGCCAGCAGCTTGGACGTGGAAATTGAAGCTTTCTTT. Its protein is CASSLDVEIEAFF.

This clonotype was recorded many times. The J gene is TRBJ2-4, the V gene TRBV20-1, with 9 nucleotides matching TRBD2. Trimming removed 5 bases from V and 6 bases from J; junction bases left unmatched: 5. This CDR3 spans 13 amino acids. CDR1 and CDR2 (germline): DFQATT, SNEGSKA (reference sequence). The CDR3 bases are TGCAGTGCTCCAGCGGGAGGAGGAAACATTCAGTACTTC. This sequence encodes CSAPAGGGNIQYF.

This clonotype has ten or more counts. The V gene is TRBV12-3 or TRBV12-4, the J gene TRBJ1-1, with unresolved D. V was pared by 5 bases and J by 3 bases, with 13 bases between. The CDR3 is 14 amino acids. The CDR3 region has the DNA TGTGCCAGCAGTCCCTCTCAAGCCCACACTGAAGCTTTCTTT. This sequence encodes CASSPSQAHTEAFF.

This clonotype was observed at least ten times. V gene TRBV25-1 combines with J gene TRBJ1-2; no definite D call. The CDR3 is 13 amino acids. CDR1 MGHDK and CDR2 SYGVNS come from the germline V gene. Trimming cost V 7 bases and J 1 base, with 10 bases left between them. The CDR3 loop reads CASTEGGNYGYTF. CDR3 coding DNA: TGTGCCAGCACTGAGGGCGGTAACTATGGCTACACCTTC.

There are many counts of this clonotype. The chain links TRBV5-6 to TRBJ2-4; D remains unclear. Trimming removed 3 bases at V and 7 bases at J, with 11 bases between. The length of the CDR3 is 13 residues. Germline V gene sequence: CDR1 SGHDT, CDR2 YYEEEE. The chain's CDR3 is CASSSTGQNIQYF. CDR3 DNA: TGTGCCAGCAGCTCTACGGGCCAGAACATTCAGTACTTC. Full variable domain (outside the CDR3, taken from reference TRBV5-6 and TRBJ2-4): DAGVTQSPTHLIKTRGQQVTLRCSPKSGHDTVSWYQQALGQGPQFIFQYYEEEERQRGNFPDRFSGHQFPNYSSELNVNALLLGDSALYLCASSSTGQNIQYFGAGTRLSVL.

A word on this clonotype: A read error may be the cause here, since a much bigger clone is one base away. The gene calls are TRBV29-1 and TRBJ2-5; 8 nucleotides align to TRBD1. CDR3 size: 15 residues. V gave up 0 bases and J gave up 5 bases; unmatched junction bases: 8. Germline loops: CDR1 SQVTM, CDR2 ANQGSEA. CDR3 residues: CSVEDQRQGWETQYF. The CDR3 DNA sequence: TGCAGCGTTGAAGATCAGAGACAGGGGTGGGAGACCCAGTACTTC.

The sample holds many counts of this clonotype. V gene TRBV5-1 combines with J gene TRBJ2-7; D remains ambiguous. CDR3 size: 14 residues. The germline V gene has CDR1 SGHRS and CDR2 YFSETQ. V was cut by 5 bases and J by 2 bases, with 14 bases left in between. CDR3 amino acids: CASSWGPLTYEQYF. In DNA, the CDR3 is TGCGCCAGCAGTTGGGGTCCCCTAACCTACGAGCAGTACTTC. Looking up the rest from reference TRBV5-1 and TRBJ2-7 gives the full variable domain: KAGVTQTPRYLIKTRGQQVTLSCSPISGHRSVSWYQQTPGQGLQFLFEYFSETQRNKGNFPGRFSGRQFSNSRSEMNVSTLELGDSALYLCASSWGPLTYEQYFGPGTRLTVT.

The sample holds one count of this clonotype. The chain recombines TRBV5-1 with TRBJ2-1; D call uncertain. V lost 0 bases and J lost 0, with 13 bases in between. The germline V gene encodes CDR1 SGHRS and CDR2 YFSETQ. This CDR3 is built from 17 residues. The CDR3 loop reads CASSLGSGGSSYNEQFF. CDR3 bases: TGCGCCAGCAGCTTGGGATCGGGTGGAAGCTCCTACAATGAGCAGTTCTTC.

A remark on this clonotype: This could be a read error, since a much larger clone is one nucleotide away. The rearrangement joins TRBV14 to TRBJ1-1, with D possibly TRBD1 on 5 matching bases. V was shortened by 3 bases and J by 11 bases, with 16 bases between the two germline ends. Germline CDR1 and CDR2: SGHDN and FVKESK. The CDR3 is made up of 13 amino acids. CDR3: CASSQVRGSGAFF. In nucleotides, the CDR3 is TGTGCCAGCAGCCAGGTGCGCGGTTCAGGGGCTTTCTTT.

With respect to this clonotype: The junction departs from the called germline gene at one end, perhaps through a read error. The V and J genes are TRBV10-3 and TRBJ2-3; no clear D gene. This CDR3 comprises 15 residues. Germline assignment: CDR1 ENHRY and CDR2 SYGVKD. The CDR3 protein is CAISKWRADTDTQNF. CDR3 nucleotides: TGTGCCATCAGTAAGTGGAGAGCCGACACAGATACGCAGAATTTT.

The gene calls are TRBV30 and TRBJ1-4, with a possible D match to TRBD1 (5 bases). This CDR3 comprises 14 residues. V was clipped by 6 bases and J by 0 bases, with 11 bases between them. The germline gives CDR1 GTSNPN, CDR2 SVGIG (reference sequence). CDR3 sequence reads: CACPGTSTNEKLFF. DNA for the CDR3: TGTGCCTGCCCAGGGACTTCAACTAATGAAAAACTGTTTTTT.

There are many counts of this clonotype. The chain recombines TRBV5-1 with TRBJ2-7; weak D call: TRBD1 (5 bases). Per the germline V gene, CDR1 is SGHRS and CDR2 is YFSETQ. CDR3 length: 14 residues. V lost 4 bases and J lost 2, with 13 bases in between. CDR3 bases: TGCGCCAGCAGCGACGGACATACCACCTACGAGCAGTACTTC. It translates to CASSDGHTTYEQYF.

This clonotype was counted ten times or more. This chain joins TRBV5-1 and TRBJ2-1, with 8 bases matching TRBD2. Germline V gives CDR1 SGHRS, CDR2 YFSETQ. The ends lost 5 bases at V and 1 base at J; junction bases unmatched: 5. The CDR3 is made up of 15 amino acids. CDR3 sequence reads: CASRLSGESYNEQFF. The CDR3 nucleotides read TGCGCCAGCAGGCTTAGCGGGGAGTCCTACAATGAGCAGTTCTTC. The whole variable domain, remainder taken from reference TRBV5-1 and TRBJ2-1, is KAGVTQTPRYLIKTRGQQVTLSCSPISGHRSVSWYQQTPGQGLQFLFEYFSETQRNKGNFPGRFSGRQFSNSRSEMNVSTLELGDSALYLCASRLSGESYNEQFFGPGTRLTVL.

This clonotype was observed at least ten times. The chain recombines TRBV7-9 with TRBJ2-5; no firm D call. The germline CDR1 and CDR2 sequences are SEHNR and FQNEAQ (reference sequence). This CDR3 contains 12 residues. Trimming cost V 5 bases and J 5 bases, with 9 bases left between them. The CDR3 here is CASSAEGETQYF. CDR3 sequence (DNA): TGTGCCAGCAGCGCAGAAGGGGAGACCCAGTACTTC.

This clonotype came up many times. V and J are TRBV20-1 and TRBJ2-3, with D possibly matching TRBD2 (6 bases). Germline CDR1 DFQATT, CDR2 SNEGSKA (reference sequence). The CDR3 extends over 15 amino acids. Deletions cut 0 bases from V and 2 bases from J, with 12 bases between. The CDR3 is CSAREVGGNTDTQYF. The CDR3 region has the DNA TGCAGTGCTAGAGAAGTGGGAGGCAACACAGATACGCAGTATTTT.

This clonotype was picked up many times. The rearrangement joins TRBV5-1 to TRBJ2-2; D may be TRBD1 or TRBD2 (6 bases each). The CDR3 length is 14 residues. Trimming pared 2 bases from V and 6 bases from J, leaving 11 bases between. Germline V gene lookup returns CDR1 SGHRS and CDR2 YFSETQ. CDR3 sequence reads: CASSLQGGSGELFF. The CDR3 DNA reads TGCGCCAGCAGCTTACAGGGAGGATCCGGGGAGCTGTTTTTT.

This clonotype was recorded at least ten times. The chain has TRBV7-2 and TRBJ1-2; 7 positions agree with TRBD1. CDR1 SGHTA and CDR2 FQGNSA come from the germline V gene. Losses at the gene ends were 2 bases for V and 8 bases for J; bases not matched to a gene: 8. CDR3 length: 14 amino acids. The DNA of the CDR3 is TGTGCCAGCAGCTTAACTTTCGGGACAGTCGGCTACACCTTC. Its protein product is CASSLTFGTVGYTF.